These 4 T cell receptor beta chains share one sample of origin, sequenced in a study of STAT3 mutations in large granular lymphocyte leukemia. General study results and limits: Every T-cell large granular lymphocyte leukemia patient had at least one immunodominant TCR beta clonotype.

Method: immunoSEQ multiplex PCR; TCRdb's copy keeps in-frame clones and lacks some. The table lists about 3,100 clones, approximately 71% of them singletons. Their cognate antigens are unknown. The sequencing input was peripheral blood mononuclear cells. The receptors shown here come from a woman between 35 and 50 years old with T-cell large granular lymphocyte leukemia. Some clones in this sample may be carry-over from other donors' samples.

The chain couples TRBV5-4 to TRBJ2-1; 8 nucleotides line up with TRBD1. V lost 4 bases to trimming and J lost 9 bases; unmatched junction nucleotides: 12. CDR3 length: 15 residues. CDR1 is SGHNT, CDR2 YYREEE, per germline (reference sequence). CDR3 residues: CASSPDRGQMGEQFF. The CDR3 coding sequence is TGTGCCAGCAGCCCAGACAGGGGTCAAATGGGTGAGCAGTTCTTC.

The chain has TRBV18 and TRBJ2-7, with D perhaps TRBD2 (6 bases). Trimming pared 3 bases from V and 0 bases from J, leaving 18 bases between. The CDR3 loop spans 17 amino acids. Per germline, CDR1 KGHSH and CDR2 LQKENI. The CDR3 is CASSPFVGTLSSYEQYF. In DNA, the CDR3 is TGTGCCAGCTCACCCTTCGTCGGGACTCTTAGCTCCTACGAGCAGTACTTC.

The rearrangement joins TRBV5-1 to TRBJ1-1, with a weak D call TRBD1 (5 bases). CDR1 and CDR2 (germline): SGHRS, YFSETQ. V dropped 7 bases and J dropped 1 base, with 17 bases sitting between them. This CDR3 is 15 amino acids long. CDR3 coding DNA: TGCGCCAGCGGAACAAGGGGCGTTGGGAACACTGAAGCTTTCTTT. Amino acid sequence: CASGTRGVGNTEAFF.

The sample holds a few counts of this clone. J is TRBJ2-7 and V is TRBV27, with a possible D match to TRBD1 (6 bases). V shed 5 bases and J shed 3 bases, with 14 bases lying between them. CDR1 and CDR2 (germline): MNHEY, SMNVEV (reference sequence). The CDR3 extends over 14 amino acids. CDR3 coding DNA: TGTGCCAGCAGTGCGGACAGAATAGACTACGAGCAGTACTTC. Translating it yields CASSADRIDYEQYF.